What follows describes a single T cell receptor (beta chain). The template-switching step introduced UMIs that carried a 6-nucleotide sample barcode. TCRdb re-called the 5' RACE reads and shows each CDR3 protein once, DNA omitted. This sample's clone table lists 110,000 to 150,000 distinct CDR3 sequences. The sample originates from a study of monozygotic twins with inflammatory bowel disease. The sequence was collected from a human donor with ulcerative colitis or Crohn's disease, or a healthy co-twin of an affected twin (not recorded which). Sequences were obtained from blood.

The CDR3 spells CASSVGSGSLGAGEQYF. The rearrangement links TRBV9 to TRBJ2-7; TCRdb names TRBD2, which stays unverified in the absence of DNA. The CDR3 length is 17 residues. From germline, CDR1 is SGDLS and CDR2 YYNGEE. The full variable domain, with the rest looked up from reference TRBV9 and TRBJ2-7, is DSGVTQTPKHLITATGQRVTLRCSPRSGDLSVYWYQQSLDQGLQFLIQYYNGEERAKGNILERFSAQQFPDLHSELNLSSLELGDSALYFCASSVGSGSLGAGEQYFGPGTRLTVT.